What follows is one T cell receptor (beta chain) and its context. The data are from a study of blood T cell repertoires in COVID-19. This CDR3 spans 13 amino acids. CDR1 is SQVTM and CDR2 is ANQGSEA in the germline V gene. V dropped 5 bases and J dropped 0 bases, with 8 bases sitting between them. Only in-frame clones appear in the TCRdb table, and some are missing; sequencing was by immunoSEQ multiplex PCR. The table records 250,000 or so clones, almost 90% of them present only once. The chain has TRBV29-1 and TRBJ2-1, with D possibly matching TRBD1 (5 bases). This receptor was obtained from a man older than 75 with acute or convalescent COVID-19. Sequenced input: peripheral blood. Here the CDR3 reads CSVYRSSYNEQFF. In DNA, the CDR3 is TGCAGCGTTTACAGGAGCTCCTACAATGAGCAGTTCTTC.